This section outlines one T cell receptor beta chain sequence together with its context. Between the trimmed V and J ends, which lost 6 bases and 8 bases, there was a span of 19 bases. This CDR3 has 14 amino acids. Looked up from germline, CDR1 is SNHLY and CDR2 is FYNNEI. The record originates from a study of blood T cell repertoires in COVID-19. Overall study: Collection of acute and convalescent COVID-19 samples took place in the United States, Italy and Spain. T cells, B-cell-depleted T cells, or PBMCs provided the cDNA or gDNA that served as material.

Per the study methods: Amplification of reference gene primers was used by the study to estimate nucleated cell counts. Clones were read by immunoSEQ multiplex PCR, and TCRdb kept only the in-frame ones, dropping some. From that table come the V and J calls and clone size; the DNA was used to work out D and trimming. Found here are about 98,000 clones, roughly 80% of them singletons; the top ten hold around 10%. Source material: peripheral blood. The TCR was taken from a woman aged 80 or older with acute or convalescent COVID-19. This sequence joins TRBV2 and TRBJ1-2; TRBD1 is a possible D gene (5 bases). The CDR3 is CASSWDFRERGYTF. DNA of the CDR3: TGTGCCAGCAGCTGGGACTTCAGGGAAAGAGGCTACACCTTC.